The subject of this entry is one TCR beta chain. The data derive from a study of shared clonotypes between healthy human individuals. The length of the CDR3 is 13 residues. Germline V gene sequence: CDR1 GTSNPN, CDR2 SVGIG (reference sequence). The V and J ends lost 5 bases and 3 bases, in that order; junction bases with no gene match: 6. Splitting the CD4+ cells yielded a CD45RA+ naive subset and a CD45RA-negative memory subset. Sequencing used immunoSEQ multiplex PCR; TCRdb keeps in-frame clones, though not all of them. The sample carries 2 million or so clones, over 85% recorded once. The source material was naive CD4+ T cells sorted from blood. Regarding subset: CD45RA+ positively selected. The chain uses TRBV30 and TRBJ2-7; 8 nucleotides line up with TRBD1. The TCR was taken from a man aged 18 to 30 in good health. CDR3 sequence: CAWGQTGGYEQYF. CDR3 DNA: TGTGCCTGGGGTCAAACAGGGGGCTACGAGCAGTACTTC.